A selection of T cell receptor beta chains follows, all from one sample in a study of blood T cell repertoires in COVID-19. Assay used: immunoSEQ multiplex PCR; TCRdb lists only in-frame clones, some missing. The sample includes about 150,000 clones, approximately 80% of them seen just once. The sequenced sample was peripheral blood. The source is a woman between 45 and 60 years old with acute or convalescent COVID-19. Both conserved end residues are part of each CDR3. The D gene is left open where the match is weak. A row's size may be missing; if present it is once, few, many or a size class.

>NA|TRBV4-3|TRBJ1-2|NA
TGCGCCAGCAGCCAAGATCTGACAGTTCCGAATGGCTACACCTTC
CASSQDLTVPNGYTF
>NA|TRBV14|TRBJ2-7|few
TGTGCCAGCAGCCAAGGGAGGGCCTACGAGCAGTACTTC
CASSQGRAYEQYF
>NA|TRBV28|TRBJ1-2|once
TGTGCCAGCAGTTTGGTCCTCCTTACAGGTCTTACATACTATGGCTACACCTTC
CASSLVLLTGLTYYGYTF
>TRBD2|TRBV6-2/TRBV6-3|TRBJ2-7|many
TGTGCCAGCAGTTACTCCCCCACTAGCGGGATTTTCAACGAGCAGTACTTC
CASSYSPTSGIFNEQYF
>NA|TRBV5-3|TRBJ2-7|NA
TGTGCCAGAAGTTTCCTACGGTCGGTCTCGCACGAGCAGTACTTC
CARSFLRSVSHEQYF
>TRBD2|TRBV6-2/TRBV6-3|TRBJ2-1|NA
TGTGCCAGCAGTTACGAAGGCGGGGGGGCACGGAGTAATGAGCAGTTCTTC
CASSYEGGGARSNEQFF
>TRBD1|TRBV4-3|TRBJ2-1|NA
TGCGCCAGCAGCCAAGATGGTACAGGGGTGGGAAATGAGCAGTTCTTC
CASSQDGTGVGNEQFF
>TRBD1|TRBV11-3|TRBJ2-7|NA
TGTGCCAGCAGTCCCGGGACAGGGCCCACCTACGAGCAGTACTTC
CASSPGTGPTYEQYF
>TRBD2|TRBV28|TRBJ2-1|NA
TGTGCCAGCAGTTTGCCCAGCGGGGTTGACAATGAGCAGTTCTTC
CASSLPSGVDNEQFF
>NA|TRBV6-1|TRBJ2-1|NA
TGTGCCAGCAGTGAAGTTTATGGGAGGCAGTTCTTC
CASSEVYGRQFF
>NA|TRBV29-1|TRBJ2-6|NA
TGCAGCGCGCGGACTGAATCTGGGGCCAACGTCCTGACTTTC
CSARTESGANVLTF